The 29 T cell receptor beta chains in this list originate from one sample, sequenced in a study of CD8+ T cells in alopecia areata. This sample's treatment: oral pan-JAK inhibitor, 5-10 mg twice daily. The sequencing template was cDNA reverse transcribed from extracted RNA. Profiling relied on immunoSEQ multiplex PCR, and the TCRdb table lists in-frame clones only, not all of them. The sample contains under 150,000 clones, 50% to 55% of which appear only once. The material was CD4+ T cells sorted from blood, obtained at week 4, from a patient treated with tofacitinib. These TCRs come from a human donor with alopecia areata.

There are a few counts of this clone. The CDR3 region is CASTLVGSGSGGTDTQYF. In DNA, the CDR3 is TGCGCCAGCACCCTCGTGGGAAGCGGGAGTGGTGGCACAGATACGCAGTATTTT. J is TRBJ2-3 and V is TRBV5-1; 8 bases line up with TRBD2. The CDR3 has 18 residues. Germline CDR1 SGHRS, CDR2 YFSETQ. V lost 6 bases and J lost 1; bases outside the gene matches: 16.

J is TRBJ1-2 and V is TRBV5-6; 9 bases align to TRBD1. The germline gives CDR1 SGHDT, CDR2 YYEEEE. This CDR3 is 14 amino acids long. Germline trimming cut 4 bases from V and 8 bases from J; bases unmatched to any gene: 9. CDR3 sequence reads: CASSPGTGRKGYTF. The CDR3 DNA reads TGTGCCAGCAGCCCTGGGACAGGGAGGAAAGGCTACACCTTC.

There are a few counts of this clone. This rearrangement joins TRBV9 to TRBJ1-2; D gene uncertain. Germline V gives CDR1 SGDLS, CDR2 YYNGEE. Trimming took off 4 bases at V and 8 bases at J, with 21 bases between the two ends. The CDR3 is 15 residues long. CDR3 in DNA: TGTGCCAGCAGCATATCGCATGAGGCAGGTCAAGGCTACACCTTC. Its translation is CASSISHEAGQGYTF.

The rearrangement uses TRBV18 and TRBJ2-3; 11 nucleotides line up with TRBD1. CDR3 length: 16 residues. The ends lost 3 bases at V and 4 bases at J; junction bases unmatched: 6. Germline V gene data show CDR1 as KGHSH and CDR2 as LQKENI. The CDR3 spells CASSPIMGQGADTQYF. CDR3 in DNA: TGTGCCAGCTCACCGATCATGGGACAGGGGGCAGATACGCAGTATTTT.

This chain joins TRBV9 and TRBJ1-2; possible D gene TRBD1, 6 bases. Trimming took off 4 bases at V and 5 bases at J, with 18 bases between the two ends. Germline assignment: CDR1 SGDLS and CDR2 YYNGEE. This CDR3 comprises 15 residues. The CDR3 nucleotides are TGTGCCAGCAGCAAACCCCTTACAGGGCTTTATGGCTACACCTTC. This sequence encodes CASSKPLTGLYGYTF.

The rearrangement links TRBV5-4 to TRBJ2-7, with TRBD1 matching 8 bases. Losses at the gene ends were 4 bases for V and 5 bases for J; bases not matched to a gene: 5. Germline V gene sequence: CDR1 SGHNT, CDR2 YYREEE (reference sequence). The CDR3 is 13 residues long. The CDR3 reads CASSLDRVDEQYF. The CDR3, as DNA: TGTGCCAGCAGCCTGGACAGGGTCGACGAGCAGTACTTC.

This chain uses TRBV4-1 with TRBJ2-1; the D is unclear. The CDR3 has 13 residues. Germline V gene data show CDR1 as MGHRA and CDR2 as YSYEKL. Trimming left V 2 bases short and J 6 bases short, with 8 bases between. DNA of the CDR3: TGCGCCAGCAGCCAACTCGCGCCCAATGAGCAGTTCTTC. Its translation is CASSQLAPNEQFF.

The CDR3: CASSLSLDYEQYF. DNA for the CDR3: TGTGCCAGCAGCTTATCTTTGGATTACGAGCAGTACTTC. V is TRBV7-6 and J is TRBJ2-7; D remains ambiguous. V was clipped by 2 bases and J by 4 bases, with 9 bases between them. This CDR3 has 13 residues. Germline V gives CDR1 SGHVS, CDR2 FNYEAQ. Variable domain in full (rest from reference TRBV7-6 and TRBJ2-7): GAGVSQSPRYKVTKRGQDVALRCDPISGHVSLYWYRQALGQGPEFLTYFNYEAQQDKSGLPNDRFSAERPEGSISTLTIQRTEQRDSAMYRCASSLSLDYEQYFGPGTRLTVT.

CDR3 nucleotide sequence: TGTGCCAGCAGCCCGAACGGGAGGGCCTTGTACAATGAGCAGTTCTTC. It is translated as CASSPNGRALYNEQFF. This chain uses TRBV11-2 with TRBJ2-1; 8 positions match TRBD2. CDR3 length equals 16 residues. Germline assignment: CDR1 SGHAT and CDR2 FQNNGV. The J segment lost 4 bases and the V segment lost 5 bases, leaving 10 bases of the junction unmatched.

This clone was counted only a few times. The chain recombines TRBV29-1 with TRBJ1-2; possibly TRBD1 for D (5 bases). Trimming left V 3 bases short and J 8 bases short, with 16 bases between. Germline V gives CDR1 SQVTM, CDR2 ANQGSEA. The CDR3 sequence is 13 residues long. The DNA of the CDR3 is TGCAGCGTTGATCAGGGTCGGGCCTTGGGCTACACCTTC. Translated: CSVDQGRALGYTF.

J is TRBJ2-2 and V is TRBV30, with D hard to call. Germline CDR1 GTSNPN, CDR2 SVGIG (reference sequence). Trimming stripped 4 bases from V and 6 bases from J, with 9 bases between. The CDR3 has 12 residues. CDR3 in amino acids: CAWTLMSGELFF. The CDR3 DNA reads TGTGCCTGGACCCTAATGTCCGGGGAGCTGTTTTTT.

J is TRBJ1-1 and V is TRBV2, with D possibly matching TRBD1 (6 bases). Germline V gene lookup returns CDR1 SNHLY and CDR2 FYNNEI. The CDR3 covers 14 residues. The V end was cut by 6 bases, the J end by 1 base, with 12 bases between. This CDR3 reads CASRPDSPNTEAFF. DNA for the CDR3: TGTGCCAGCAGGCCGGACAGCCCGAACACTGAAGCTTTCTTT.

This clone appeared a few times. This chain uses TRBV7-2 with TRBJ1-1; D gene ambiguous. This CDR3 comprises 15 residues. The V gene's germline CDR1 is SGHTA and CDR2 FQGNSA. The V end was cut by 5 bases, the J end by 4 bases, with 17 bases between. In nucleotides, the CDR3 is TGTGCCAGCAGCCCTGGGGTCAGGACCCTCACTGAAGCTTTCTTT. This codes for CASSPGVRTLTEAFF. The entire variable domain, with the rest obtained from reference TRBV7-2 and TRBJ1-1, is as follows: GAGVSQSPSNKVTEKGKDVELRCDPISGHTALYWYRQSLGQGLEFLIYFQGNSAPDKSGLPSDRFSAERTGGSVSTLTIQRTQQEDSAVYLCASSPGVRTLTEAFFGQGTRLTVV.

The gene calls are TRBV6-5 and TRBJ1-1, with unresolved D. From germline, CDR1 is MNHEY and CDR2 SVGAGI. Trimming removed 6 bases at V and 1 base at J, with 12 bases between. The CDR3 covers 14 residues. The CDR3 reads CASSSGSPNTEAFF. The CDR3 nucleotides read TGTGCCAGCAGCTCAGGTTCGCCGAACACTGAAGCTTTCTTT.

Concerning this clone itself: This same CDR3 is encoded by further DNA sequences in the sample. The gene calls are TRBV30 and TRBJ2-7; tentative D call: TRBD2 (6 bases). Germline V gene data show CDR1 as GTSNPN and CDR2 as SVGIG (reference sequence). The CDR3 covers 12 residues. Trimming cost V 3 bases and J 1 base, with 7 bases left between them. CDR3 sequence: CAWSGGSYEQYF. CDR3 in DNA: TGTGCCTGGAGCGGAGGGTCCTACGAGCAGTACTTC. The variable domain in full, completed from reference TRBV30 and TRBJ2-7, reads SQTIHQWPATLVQPVGSPLSLECTVEGTSNPNLYWYRQAAGRGLQLLFYSVGIGQISSEVPQNLSASRPQDRQFILSSKKLLLSDSGFYLCAWSGGSYEQYFGPGTRLTVT.

This chain joins TRBV9 and TRBJ1-5; D uncertain. This CDR3 comprises 15 residues. The germline V gene has CDR1 SGDLS and CDR2 YYNGEE. The germline V and J ends were trimmed by 4 bases and 5 bases, with 16 bases remaining between them. The CDR3 DNA sequence: TGTGCCAGCAGCCCCGAGGGCAGGAATGATCAGCCCCAGCATTTT. Its translation is CASSPEGRNDQPQHF.

This clone was detected a few times. This rearrangement joins TRBV14 to TRBJ2-2; TRBD2 might be the D (5 bases). The V end was cut by 5 bases, the J end by 6 bases, with 22 bases between. The CDR3 totals 17 residues. The germline V gene encodes CDR1 SGHDN and CDR2 FVKESK. CDR3 nucleotide sequence: TGTGCCAGCAGCATCTACAACGGGGTCCTCGGGCCCGGGGAGCTGTTTTTT. Its translation is CASSIYNGVLGPGELFF.

J is TRBJ1-2 and V is TRBV7-9; D may be TRBD1 (5 bases). The length of the CDR3 is 15 residues. Germline CDR1 reads SEHNR; CDR2 reads FQNEAQ (reference sequence). Trimming cost V 1 base and J 4 bases, with 13 bases left between them. For the CDR3, the DNA is TGTGCCAGCAGCTTAGACCCCTGGGGGATCTATGGCTACACCTTC. Translated: CASSLDPWGIYGYTF.

The rearrangement uses TRBV4-1 and TRBJ1-6; 11 bases line up with TRBD1. V trimming: 3 bases; J trimming: 5 bases; junction bases outside the gene matches: 0. Germline V gene lookup returns CDR1 MGHRA and CDR2 YSYEKL. CDR3 length: 15 amino acids. CDR3 loop: CASSQDRGHNSPLHF. The CDR3 DNA reads as TGCGCCAGCAGCCAGGACAGGGGGCATAATTCACCCCTCCACTTT.

This chain links TRBV7-9 with TRBJ2-7, with D tentatively TRBD1 (6 bases). The CDR3 is 17 amino acids. V dropped 1 base and J dropped 3 bases, with 19 bases sitting between them. Germline V gives CDR1 SEHNR, CDR2 FQNEAQ (reference sequence). The CDR3 reads CASSLVRGTSAGYEQYF. CDR3 bases: TGTGCCAGCAGCTTAGTTAGGGGGACCTCCGCCGGCTACGAGCAGTACTTC.

This clone was detected only a few times. The DNA of the CDR3 is TGCGCCAGCGGGCAGGGCCACACCGGGGAGCTGTTTTTT. Amino acids: CASGQGHTGELFF. The chain links TRBV5-1 to TRBJ2-2; the D gene is possibly TRBD1 (5 bases). CDR3 length equals 13 residues. Trimming left V 7 bases short and J 3 bases short, with 10 bases between. Germline CDR1 reads SGHRS; CDR2 reads YFSETQ.

The chain has TRBV25-1 and TRBJ1-2; tentatively, D is TRBD1 (6 bases). This CDR3 comprises 11 residues. Germline V CDR1 and CDR2: MGHDK, SYGVNS. V was cut by 8 bases and J by 8 bases, with 12 bases left in between. The CDR3 reads CASSTGYGYTF. CDR3 nucleotide sequence: TGTGCCAGCTCTACAGGGTACGGCTACACCTTC.

V usage is TRBV6-1 and J usage is TRBJ1-5; D call uncertain. The CDR3 has 15 residues. With 2 bases removed from V and 11 bases from J, the gap between germline ends came to 19 bases. In germline, CDR1 is MNHNS, CDR2 SASEGT. CDR3 bases: TGTGCCAGCAGTGAAAGGTCGGCCGCTCCAGGCACCCAGCATTTT. This encodes CASSERSAAPGTQHF.

This rearrangement joins TRBV30 to TRBJ2-7; 7 nucleotides align to TRBD2. After removal of 4 bases from V and 5 bases from J, the junction contained 5 bases not matched to a gene. Looked up from germline, CDR1 is GTSNPN and CDR2 is SVGIG (reference sequence). This CDR3 comprises 12 residues. CDR3 coding DNA: TGTGCCTGGAACGGGGGGACTGACGAGCAGTACTTC. This gives the protein CAWNGGTDEQYF.

V is TRBV7-8 and J is TRBJ2-3, with a weak D call TRBD2 (5 bases). Germline CDR1 is SGHVS and CDR2 is FQNEAQ. This CDR3 is built from 15 residues. Trimming took off 5 bases at V and 1 base at J, with 13 bases between the two ends. The CDR3 region is CASSRPGRGTDTQYF. CDR3 nucleotides: TGTGCCAGCAGCCGCCCCGGGCGGGGCACAGATACGCAGTATTTT.

The rearrangement uses TRBV7-6 and TRBJ2-1; 11 nucleotides match TRBD2. The CDR3 has 16 amino acids. Germline-derived CDR1 and CDR2 are SGHVS and FNYEAQ. V shed 5 bases, J shed 6 bases, and the junction held 9 bases outside the gene matches. The DNA of the CDR3 is TGTGCCAGCAGCCAACTAGCGGGAGTCCGGGCCAATGAGCAGTTCTTC. The encoded protein is CASSQLAGVRANEQFF.

This clone was picked up one time. The J gene is TRBJ1-5, the V gene TRBV30, with no clear D. V dropped 3 bases and J dropped 3 bases, with 9 bases sitting between them. Germline V gene sequence: CDR1 GTSNPN, CDR2 SVGIG (reference sequence). This CDR3 is built from 13 residues. CDR3 amino acids: CAWRDSDNQPQHF. DNA of the CDR3: TGTGCCTGGAGGGATAGTGACAATCAGCCCCAGCATTTT.

This clone was seen only a few times. The chain joins TRBV30 to TRBJ1-4; D unresolved. The V gene lost 3 bases and the J gene lost 4 bases, with 6 bases spanning the gap. Germline V gene data show CDR1 as GTSNPN and CDR2 as SVGIG (reference sequence). The CDR3 has 12 residues. Here the CDR3 reads CAWSPLNEKLFF. The CDR3 DNA reads TGTGCCTGGAGCCCTCTTAATGAAAAACTGTTTTTT.

CDR3 residues: CSLSDRRGEQYF. As DNA, the CDR3 is TGCAGCCTGTCGGACAGGCGGGGGGAGCAGTACTTC. V is TRBV29-1 and J is TRBJ2-7; TRBD1 or TRBD2 may be the D gene (7 bases each). The CDR3 extends over 12 amino acids. Germline CDR1 SQVTM, CDR2 ANQGSEA. V shed 8 bases and J shed 7 bases, with 18 bases lying between them.